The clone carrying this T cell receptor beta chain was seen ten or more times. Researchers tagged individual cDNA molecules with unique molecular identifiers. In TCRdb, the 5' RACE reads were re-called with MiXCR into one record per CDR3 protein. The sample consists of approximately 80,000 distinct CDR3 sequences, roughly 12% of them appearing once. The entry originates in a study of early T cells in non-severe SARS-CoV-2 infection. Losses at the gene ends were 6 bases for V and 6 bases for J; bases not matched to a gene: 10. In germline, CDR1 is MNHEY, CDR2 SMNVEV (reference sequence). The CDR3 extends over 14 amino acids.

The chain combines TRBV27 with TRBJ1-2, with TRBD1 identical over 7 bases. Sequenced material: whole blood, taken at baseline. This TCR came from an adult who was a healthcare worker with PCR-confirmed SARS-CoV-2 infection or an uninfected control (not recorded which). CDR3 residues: CASSRTGRIDGYTF. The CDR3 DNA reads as TGTGCCAGCAGCCGGACAGGTAGAATAGATGGCTACACCTTC.